Sequencing of this T cell receptor (beta chain) was carried out in a study of regulatory T cells in long-lasting Graves disease. Findings of the study overall: The researchers studied only peripheral blood, not thyroid tissue.

Assembly of TCR beta libraries relied on iRepertoire HTBI primers together with Arm-PCR of CDR3 regions. TCRdb re-called the multiplex PCR reads through MiXCR, storing one row per CDR3 protein. The sample comprises about 430,000 distinct CDR3 sequences, about 21% of which are singletons, and 14% rests with the top ten. Described time point: persistent/refractory GD, antithyroid drugs over 5 years with positive TRAb. Preparation of the TCR library used RNA extracted from PBMCs. A blood draw put about 9.9 milliliters of peripheral blood into EDTA tubes. The germline V and J ends were trimmed by 0 bases and 0 bases, with 8 bases remaining between them. Germline V CDR1 and CDR2: KGHSH, LQKENI. The CDR3 covers 15 residues. Worth noting for this clonotype: As yet, its antigen is unknown.

The rearrangement links TRBV18 to TRBJ1-2; tentative D call: TRBD1 (5 bases). This receptor was taken from a female donor with Graves disease. Sequenced material: peripheral blood mononuclear cells (PBMCs), taken when the disease was refractory, from a patient treated with antithyroid drugs. The CDR3 coding sequence is TGTGCCAGCTCACCACCGAGGGGCCCTAACTATGGCTACACCTTC. This sequence encodes CASSPPRGPNYGYTF.